The table lists the clone carrying this T cell receptor beta chain with a count of one. A much larger clone lies one base from this, so it may be a read error. Some clones are missing from TCRdb's copy, which holds only in-frame ones; the method was immunoSEQ multiplex PCR. The top ten clones hold 8.5% to 12% of a sample with 170,000 or so clones, roughly 70% of them seen once. CDR3 length: 15 amino acids. Looked up from germline, CDR1 is SGHAT and CDR2 is FQNNGV. Trimming left V 1 base short and J 2 bases short, with 8 bases between. The data derive from a study of shared clonotypes between healthy human individuals.

This sequence joins TRBV11-2 and TRBJ2-2; a possible D gene is TRBD2 (6 bases). What was sequenced was memory CD4+ T cells sorted from blood. The subset: CD45RA-negative fraction. The source is a man aged 25-45 years in good health. Here the CDR3 DNA reads TGTGCCAGCAGCTTAGCGGGGGTTAACACCGGGGAGCTGTTTTTT. It encodes CASSLAGVNTGELFF.